The 5 T cell receptor beta chains below all came from one sample that was sequenced in a study of T cell repertoires in cytomegalovirus infection. TCRdb itself ran the reads through MiXCR, one entry per CDR3 protein. The sample has a few hundred thousand distinct CDR3 sequences; roughly 43% are singletons. The antigens for these receptors are not known. Sequenced here: cultured PBMCs, sampled from culture after CMV antigen stimulation. The origin of the receptors is a human donor in good health (CMV status not recorded). Some clones in this sample may be carry-over from other donors' samples.

The genes are TRBV6-5 and TRBJ2-7, with TRBD1 as a possible D gene (6 bases). CDR1 MNHEY and CDR2 SVGAGI come from the germline V gene. V lost 7 bases to trimming and J lost 3 bases, with 16 bases between them. The length of the CDR3 is 14 residues. The CDR3 bases are TGTGCCAGCACTAAATCCGGACAGCACTACGAGCAGTACTTC. Protein product: CASTKSGQHYEQYF.

This chain's CDR3 is CASSQLADNEQFF. The CDR3 region has the DNA TGTGCCAGCAGTCAACTAGCGGACAATGAGCAGTTCTTC. V gene TRBV6-2 or TRBV6-3 combines with J gene TRBJ2-1, with 8 bases identical to TRBD2. The V segment lost 5 bases and the J segment 5 bases; nucleotides outside the gene matches: 2. The length of the CDR3 is 13 residues. The germline gives CDR1 MNHEY, CDR2 SVGEGT.

The chain links TRBV20-1 to TRBJ1-1, with 9 bases matching TRBD1. Trimming at V came to 3 bases and at J to 5 bases, leaving 7 bases not matched to a gene. This CDR3 comprises 14 residues. Looked up from germline, CDR1 is DFQATT and CDR2 is SNEGSKA (reference sequence). The CDR3 sequence is CSAREGTGRTEAFF. The DNA for the CDR3 is TGCAGTGCTAGGGAGGGGACAGGGCGAACTGAAGCTTTCTTT.

The J gene is TRBJ1-4, the V gene TRBV11-2; D might be TRBD1 (5 bases). Germline CDR1 is SGHAT and CDR2 is FQNNGV. The CDR3 is 17 residues long. V was cut by 5 bases and J by 0 bases, with 16 bases left in between. In nucleotides, the CDR3 is TGTGCCAGCAGCCGCCTGACGGGGGGTGCAACTAATGAAAAACTGTTTTTT. It translates to CASSRLTGGATNEKLFF.

The V gene is TRBV5-1, the J gene TRBJ2-3; no clear D gene. This CDR3 contains 15 residues. From germline, CDR1 is SGHRS and CDR2 YFSETQ. V gave up 1 base and J gave up 2 bases, with 11 bases separating them. The CDR3 bases are TGCGCCAGCAGCTTGACCCTAGACCCCACAGATACGCAGTATTTT. It yields the protein CASSLTLDPTDTQYF. Filled out from reference TRBV5-1 and TRBJ2-3, the complete variable domain reads KAGVTQTPRYLIKTRGQQVTLSCSPISGHRSVSWYQQTPGQGLQFLFEYFSETQRNKGNFPGRFSGRQFSNSRSEMNVSTLELGDSALYLCASSLTLDPTDTQYFGPGTRLTVL.